This TCR beta chain appears in the sequencing data of a study of T cell responses to AZD1222 COVID-19 vaccine. Study-wide results and limits: The donor group comprised mostly white British people and more females; the analysis possibly underestimated clonal diversity. In all cases, repertoires were sampled only after the peak T cell response. Baseline testing showed seropositivity in only six or seven AZD1222 recipients.

From germline, CDR1 is MRHNA and CDR2 SNTAGT. This CDR3 is 16 amino acids long. J was trimmed by 5 bases and V by 6 bases; bases with no gene match: 12. Remarks on this clone: Its target is unknown.

Here immunoSEQ multiplex PCR was the method, and the copy in TCRdb shows in-frame clones only, minus some. The table shows 70,000 to 95,000 clones, with around 84% occurring only once. The receptor's source is an adult who received the AZD1222 COVID-19 vaccine. Specimen: peripheral blood, collected 28 days after the second AZD1222 dose. The V and J genes are TRBV6-4 and TRBJ1-1, with 10 bases lining up with TRBD1. The CDR3 sequence is CASSPGQGRETTEAFF. DNA of the CDR3: TGTGCCAGCAGCCCGGGACAGGGGCGGGAAACAACTGAAGCTTTCTTT.